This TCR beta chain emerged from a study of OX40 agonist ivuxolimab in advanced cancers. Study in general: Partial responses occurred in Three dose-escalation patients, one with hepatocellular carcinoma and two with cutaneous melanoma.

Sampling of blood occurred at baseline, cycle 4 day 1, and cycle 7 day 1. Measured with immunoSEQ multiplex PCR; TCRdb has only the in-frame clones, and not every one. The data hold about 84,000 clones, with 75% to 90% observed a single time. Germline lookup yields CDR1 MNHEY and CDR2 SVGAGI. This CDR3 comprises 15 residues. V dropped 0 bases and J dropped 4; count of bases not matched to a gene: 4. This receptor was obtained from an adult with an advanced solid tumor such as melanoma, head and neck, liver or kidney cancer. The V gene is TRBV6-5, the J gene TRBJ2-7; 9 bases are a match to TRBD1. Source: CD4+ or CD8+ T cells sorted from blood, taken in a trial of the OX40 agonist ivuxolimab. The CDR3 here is CASSYSGQGTYEQYF. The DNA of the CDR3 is TGTGCCAGCAGTTACTCTGGACAGGGGACTTACGAGCAGTACTTC.